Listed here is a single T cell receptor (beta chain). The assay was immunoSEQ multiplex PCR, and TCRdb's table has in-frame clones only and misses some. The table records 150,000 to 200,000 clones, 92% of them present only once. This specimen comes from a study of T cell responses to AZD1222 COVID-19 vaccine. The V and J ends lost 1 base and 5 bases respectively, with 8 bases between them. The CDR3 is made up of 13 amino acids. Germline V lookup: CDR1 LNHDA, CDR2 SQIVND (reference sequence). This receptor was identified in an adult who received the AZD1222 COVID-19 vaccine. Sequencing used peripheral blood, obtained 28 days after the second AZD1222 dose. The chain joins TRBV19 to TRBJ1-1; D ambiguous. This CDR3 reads CASSIVRETEAFF. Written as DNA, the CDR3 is TGTGCCAGTAGTATAGTTAGGGAGACTGAAGCTTTCTTT.